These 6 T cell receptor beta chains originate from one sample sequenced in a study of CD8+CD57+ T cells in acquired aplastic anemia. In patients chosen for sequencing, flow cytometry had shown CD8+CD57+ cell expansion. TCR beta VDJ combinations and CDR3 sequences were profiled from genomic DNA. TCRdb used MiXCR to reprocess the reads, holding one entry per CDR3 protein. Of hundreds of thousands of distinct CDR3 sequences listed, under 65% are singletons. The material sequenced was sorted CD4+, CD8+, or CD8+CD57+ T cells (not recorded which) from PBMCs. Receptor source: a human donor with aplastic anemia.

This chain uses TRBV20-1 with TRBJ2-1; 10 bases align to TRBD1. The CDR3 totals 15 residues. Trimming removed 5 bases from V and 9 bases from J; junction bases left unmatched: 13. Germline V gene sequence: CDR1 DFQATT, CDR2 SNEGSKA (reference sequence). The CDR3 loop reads CSAGPTGGGLGEQFF. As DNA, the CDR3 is TGCAGTGCTGGGCCGACAGGGGGCGGCCTAGGTGAGCAGTTCTTC.

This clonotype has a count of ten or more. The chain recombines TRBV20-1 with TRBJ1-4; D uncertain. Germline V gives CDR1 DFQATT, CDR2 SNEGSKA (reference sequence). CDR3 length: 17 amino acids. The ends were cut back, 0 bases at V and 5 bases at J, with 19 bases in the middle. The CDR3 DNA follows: TGCAGTGCTAGAGATTTGGCAGACTCGAGATTCAATGAAAAACTGTTTTTT. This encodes CSARDLADSRFNEKLFF.

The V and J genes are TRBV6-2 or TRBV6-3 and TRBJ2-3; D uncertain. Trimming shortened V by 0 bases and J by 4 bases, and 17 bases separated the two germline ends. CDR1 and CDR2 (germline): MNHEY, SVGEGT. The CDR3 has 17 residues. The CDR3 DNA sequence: TGTGCCAGCAGTTACTCTCCATACGGGTTTGGGGCAGATACGCAGTATTTT. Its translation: CASSYSPYGFGADTQYF.

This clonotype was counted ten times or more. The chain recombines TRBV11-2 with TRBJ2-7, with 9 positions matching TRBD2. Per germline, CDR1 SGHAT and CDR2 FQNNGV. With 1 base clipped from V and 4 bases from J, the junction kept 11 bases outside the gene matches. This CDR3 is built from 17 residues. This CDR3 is CASSLGLSGTSIYEQYF. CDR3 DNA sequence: TGTGCCAGCAGCTTAGGGCTTTCCGGGACTAGCATTTACGAGCAGTACTTC.

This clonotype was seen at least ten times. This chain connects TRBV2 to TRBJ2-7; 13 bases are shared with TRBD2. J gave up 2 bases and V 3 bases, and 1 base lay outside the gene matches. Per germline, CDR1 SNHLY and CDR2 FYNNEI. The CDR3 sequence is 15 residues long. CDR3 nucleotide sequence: TGTGCCAGCAGTGATACTAGCGGGGGGGCCTACGAGCAGTACTTC. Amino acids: CASSDTSGGAYEQYF.

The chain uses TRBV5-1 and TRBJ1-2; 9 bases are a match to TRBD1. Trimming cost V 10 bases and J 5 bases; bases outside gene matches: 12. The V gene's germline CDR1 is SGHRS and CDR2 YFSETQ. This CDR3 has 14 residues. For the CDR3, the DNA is TGCGCCTCAAGGACAGGGGCCGCCCATTATGGCTACACCTTC. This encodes CASRTGAAHYGYTF.